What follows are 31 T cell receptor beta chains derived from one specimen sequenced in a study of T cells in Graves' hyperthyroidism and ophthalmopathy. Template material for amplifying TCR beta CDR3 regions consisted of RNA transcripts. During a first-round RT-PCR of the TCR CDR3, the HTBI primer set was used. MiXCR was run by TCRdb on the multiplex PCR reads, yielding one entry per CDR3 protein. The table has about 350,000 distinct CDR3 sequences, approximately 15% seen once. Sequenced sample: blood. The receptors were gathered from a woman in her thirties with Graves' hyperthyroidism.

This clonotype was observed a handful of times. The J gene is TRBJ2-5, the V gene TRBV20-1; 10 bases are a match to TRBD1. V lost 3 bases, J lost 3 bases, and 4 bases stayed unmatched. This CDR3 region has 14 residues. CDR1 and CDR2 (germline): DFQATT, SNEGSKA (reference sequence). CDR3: CSASPGTGEETQYF. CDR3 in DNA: TGCAGTGCTAGTCCCGGGACAGGGGAAGAGACCCAGTACTTC.

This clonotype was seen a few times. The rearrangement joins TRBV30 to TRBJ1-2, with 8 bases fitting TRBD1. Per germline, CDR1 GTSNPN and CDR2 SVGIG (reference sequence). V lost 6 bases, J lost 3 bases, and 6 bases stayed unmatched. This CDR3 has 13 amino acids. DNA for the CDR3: TGTGCCTGTCCCGGACAGGGAGACTATGGCTACACCTTC. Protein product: CACPGQGDYGYTF.

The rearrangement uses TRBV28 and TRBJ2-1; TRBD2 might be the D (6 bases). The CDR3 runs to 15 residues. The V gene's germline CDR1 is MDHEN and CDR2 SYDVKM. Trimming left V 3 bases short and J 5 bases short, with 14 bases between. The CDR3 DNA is TGTGCCAGCAGTTTCGGCGGGACCCTCAACAATGAGCAGTTCTTC. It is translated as CASSFGGTLNNEQFF.

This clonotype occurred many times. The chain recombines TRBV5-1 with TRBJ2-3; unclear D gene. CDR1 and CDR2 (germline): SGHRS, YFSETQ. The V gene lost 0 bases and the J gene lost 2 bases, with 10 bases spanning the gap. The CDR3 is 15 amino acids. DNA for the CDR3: TGCGCCAGCAGCTTGGCCCTTCTCAACACAGATACGCAGTATTTT. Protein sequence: CASSLALLNTDTQYF.

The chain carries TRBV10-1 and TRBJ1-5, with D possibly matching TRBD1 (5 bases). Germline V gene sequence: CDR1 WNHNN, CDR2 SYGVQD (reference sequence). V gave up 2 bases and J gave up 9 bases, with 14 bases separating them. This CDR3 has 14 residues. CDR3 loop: CASSEGGTHRPQHF. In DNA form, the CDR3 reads TGCGCCAGCAGTGAGGGGGGGACCCACCGGCCCCAGCATTTT.

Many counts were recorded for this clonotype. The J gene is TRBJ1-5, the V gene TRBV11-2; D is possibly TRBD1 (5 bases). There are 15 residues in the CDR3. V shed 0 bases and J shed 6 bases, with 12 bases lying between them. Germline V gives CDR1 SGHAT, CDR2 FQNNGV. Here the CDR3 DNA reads TGTGCCAGCAGCTTAGATCAGGGATCCGGTCAGCCCCAGCATTTT. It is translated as CASSLDQGSGQPQHF.

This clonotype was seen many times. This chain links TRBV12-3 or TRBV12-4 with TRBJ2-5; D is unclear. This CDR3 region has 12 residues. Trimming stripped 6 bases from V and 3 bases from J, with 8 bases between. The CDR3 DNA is TGTGCCAGCAGAGTTTTTGAAGAGACCCAGTACTTC. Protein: CASRVFEETQYF.

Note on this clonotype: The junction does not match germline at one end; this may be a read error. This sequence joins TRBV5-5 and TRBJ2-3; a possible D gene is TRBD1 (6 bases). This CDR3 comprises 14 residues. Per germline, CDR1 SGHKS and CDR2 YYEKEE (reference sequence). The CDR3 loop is CAGSFQGPTDTQYF. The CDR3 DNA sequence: TGTGCCGGCAGCTTCCAGGGGCCCACAGATACGCAGTATTTT.

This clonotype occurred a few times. The CDR3 loop is CASRLAGSSYNEQFF. Written as DNA, the CDR3 is TGTGCCAGCAGGCTAGCGGGAAGCTCCTACAATGAGCAGTTCTTC. The chain couples TRBV6-2 or TRBV6-3 to TRBJ2-1; 9 bases align to TRBD2. After removal of 6 bases from V and 0 bases from J, the junction contained 3 bases not matched to a gene. The germline CDR1 and CDR2 sequences are MNHEY and SVGEGT. This CDR3 has 15 amino acids.

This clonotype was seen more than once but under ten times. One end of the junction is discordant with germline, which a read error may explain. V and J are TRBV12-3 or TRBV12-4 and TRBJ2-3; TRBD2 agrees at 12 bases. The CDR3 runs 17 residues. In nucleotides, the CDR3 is TGTGCCGGCAGTTCTAGGACTAGCGGGAAGAGCACAGATACGCAGTATTTT. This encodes CAGSSRTSGKSTDTQYF.

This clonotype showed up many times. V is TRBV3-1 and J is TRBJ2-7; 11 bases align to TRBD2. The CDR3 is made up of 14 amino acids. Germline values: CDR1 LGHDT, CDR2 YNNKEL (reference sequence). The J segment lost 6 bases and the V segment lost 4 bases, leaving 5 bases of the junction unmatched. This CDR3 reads CASSPLAGGSEQYF. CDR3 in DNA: TGTGCCAGCAGCCCGCTAGCGGGAGGTTCCGAGCAGTACTTC.

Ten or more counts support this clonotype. The DNA of the CDR3 is TGTGCCAGCAGCCTAGAGATGGAGCAGTACTTC. Protein: CASSLEMEQYF. V gene TRBV7-8 combines with J gene TRBJ2-7; the D is unclear. This CDR3 contains 11 residues. Trimming pared 5 bases from V and 7 bases from J, leaving 9 bases between. Germline assignment: CDR1 SGHVS and CDR2 FQNEAQ.

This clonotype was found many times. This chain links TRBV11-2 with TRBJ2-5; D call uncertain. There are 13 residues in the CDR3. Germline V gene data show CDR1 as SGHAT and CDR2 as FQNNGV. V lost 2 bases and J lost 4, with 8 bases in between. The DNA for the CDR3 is TGTGCCAGCAGCTTATTCGCGAGAGAGACCCAGTACTTC. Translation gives CASSLFARETQYF.

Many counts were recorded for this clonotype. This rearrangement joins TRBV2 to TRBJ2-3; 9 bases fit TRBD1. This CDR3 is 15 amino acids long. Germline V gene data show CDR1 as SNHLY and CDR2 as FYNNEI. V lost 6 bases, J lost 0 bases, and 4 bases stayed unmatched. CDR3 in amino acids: CASSRQGGSTDTQYF. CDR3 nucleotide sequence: TGTGCCAGCAGCCGACAGGGGGGGAGCACAGATACGCAGTATTTT.

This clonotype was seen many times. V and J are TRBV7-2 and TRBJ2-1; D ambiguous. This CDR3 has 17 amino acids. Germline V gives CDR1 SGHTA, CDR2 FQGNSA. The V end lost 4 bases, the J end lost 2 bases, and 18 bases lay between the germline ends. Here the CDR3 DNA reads TGTGCCAGCAGCTCCCCCGACGGAAAGCAGGCCTACAATGAGCAGTTCTTC. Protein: CASSSPDGKQAYNEQFF.

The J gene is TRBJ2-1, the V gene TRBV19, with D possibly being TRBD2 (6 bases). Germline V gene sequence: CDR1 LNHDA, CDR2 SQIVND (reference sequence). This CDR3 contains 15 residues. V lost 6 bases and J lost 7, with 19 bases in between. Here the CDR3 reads CASSQVAGRTNEQFF. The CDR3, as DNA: TGTGCCAGTAGCCAAGTGGCGGGGCGAACGAATGAGCAGTTCTTC.

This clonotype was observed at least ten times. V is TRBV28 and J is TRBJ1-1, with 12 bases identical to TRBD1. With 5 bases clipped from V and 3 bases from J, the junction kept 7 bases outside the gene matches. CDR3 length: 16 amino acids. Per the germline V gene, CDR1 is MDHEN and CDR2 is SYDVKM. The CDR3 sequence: CASSTSRDRGHTEAFF. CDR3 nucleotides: TGTGCCAGCAGTACCAGCCGGGACAGGGGGCACACTGAAGCTTTCTTT.

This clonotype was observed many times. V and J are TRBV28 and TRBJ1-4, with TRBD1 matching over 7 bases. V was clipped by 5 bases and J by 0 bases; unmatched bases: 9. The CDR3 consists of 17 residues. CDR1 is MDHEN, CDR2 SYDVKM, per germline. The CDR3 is CASSPRTGYATNEKLFF. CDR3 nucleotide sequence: TGTGCCAGCAGTCCTCGGACAGGCTATGCAACTAATGAAAAACTGTTTTTT.

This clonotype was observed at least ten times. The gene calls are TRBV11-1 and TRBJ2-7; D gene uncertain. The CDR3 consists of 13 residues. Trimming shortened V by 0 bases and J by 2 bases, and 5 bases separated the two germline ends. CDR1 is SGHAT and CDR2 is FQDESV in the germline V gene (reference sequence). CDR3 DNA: TGTGCCAGCAGCTTAGCAAGTACCTACGAGCAGTACTTC. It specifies CASSLASTYEQYF.

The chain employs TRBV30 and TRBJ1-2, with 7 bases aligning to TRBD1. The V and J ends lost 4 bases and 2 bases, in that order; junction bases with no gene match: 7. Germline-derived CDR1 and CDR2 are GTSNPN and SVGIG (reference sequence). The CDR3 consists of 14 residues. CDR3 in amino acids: CAWTLQGMNYGYTF. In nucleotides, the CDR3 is TGTGCCTGGACTCTACAGGGGATGAACTATGGCTACACCTTC.

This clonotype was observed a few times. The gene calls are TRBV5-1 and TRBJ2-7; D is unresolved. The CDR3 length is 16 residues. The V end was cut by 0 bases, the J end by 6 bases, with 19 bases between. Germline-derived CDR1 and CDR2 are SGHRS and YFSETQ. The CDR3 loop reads CASSLGFGLTPTEQYF. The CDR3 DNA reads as TGCGCCAGCAGCTTGGGATTTGGTCTGACACCTACCGAGCAGTACTTC.

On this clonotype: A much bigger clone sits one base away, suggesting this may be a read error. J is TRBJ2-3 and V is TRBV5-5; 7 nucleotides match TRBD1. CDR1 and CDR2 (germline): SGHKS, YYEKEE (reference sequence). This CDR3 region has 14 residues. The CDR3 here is CTSSLTGITDTQYF. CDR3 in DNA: TGTACCAGCAGCTTGACAGGGATCACAGATACGCAGTATTTT.

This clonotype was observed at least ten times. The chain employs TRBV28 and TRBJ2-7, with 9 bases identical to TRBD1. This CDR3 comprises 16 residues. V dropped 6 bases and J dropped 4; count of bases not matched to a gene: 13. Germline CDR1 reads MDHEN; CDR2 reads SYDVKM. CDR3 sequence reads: CASSHQTGGENYEQYF. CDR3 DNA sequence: TGTGCCAGCAGCCATCAGACAGGGGGGGAAAATTACGAGCAGTACTTC.

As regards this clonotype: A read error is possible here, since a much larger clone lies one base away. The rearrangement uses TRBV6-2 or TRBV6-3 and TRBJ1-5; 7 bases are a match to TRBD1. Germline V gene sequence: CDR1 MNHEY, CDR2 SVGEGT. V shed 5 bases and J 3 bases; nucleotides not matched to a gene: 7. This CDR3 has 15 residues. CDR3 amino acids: CASSPPGQNNQPQHF. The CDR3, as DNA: TGTGCCAGCAGTCCCCCGGGACAGAACAATCAGCCCCAGCATTTT.

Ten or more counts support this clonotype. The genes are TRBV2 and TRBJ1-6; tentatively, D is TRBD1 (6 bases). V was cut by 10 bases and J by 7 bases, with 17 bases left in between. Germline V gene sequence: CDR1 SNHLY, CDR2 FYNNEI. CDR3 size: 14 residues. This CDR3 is CATRADSRNSPLHF. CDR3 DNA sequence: TGTGCCACCAGAGCGGACAGCCGAAATTCACCCCTCCACTTT.

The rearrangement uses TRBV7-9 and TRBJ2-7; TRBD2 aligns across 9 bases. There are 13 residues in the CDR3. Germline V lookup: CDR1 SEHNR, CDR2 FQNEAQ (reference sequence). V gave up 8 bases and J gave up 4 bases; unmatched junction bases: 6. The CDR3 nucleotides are TGTGCCAGCGGAGCGGGGGGATTATACGAGCAGTACTTC. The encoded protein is CASGAGGLYEQYF.

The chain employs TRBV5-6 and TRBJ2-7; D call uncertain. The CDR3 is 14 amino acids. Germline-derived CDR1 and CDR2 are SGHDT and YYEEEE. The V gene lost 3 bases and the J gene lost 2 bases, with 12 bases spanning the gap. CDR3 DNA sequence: TGTGCCAGCAGCTCCGCAATCCGACCCTACGAGCAGTACTTC. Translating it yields CASSSAIRPYEQYF.

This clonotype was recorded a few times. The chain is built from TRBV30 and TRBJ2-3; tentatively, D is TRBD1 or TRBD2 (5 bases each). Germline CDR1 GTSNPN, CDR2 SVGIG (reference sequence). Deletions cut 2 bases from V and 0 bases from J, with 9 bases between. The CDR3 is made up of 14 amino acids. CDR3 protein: CAWSPGRSTDTQYF. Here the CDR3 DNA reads TGTGCCTGGAGTCCAGGGAGAAGCACAGATACGCAGTATTTT.

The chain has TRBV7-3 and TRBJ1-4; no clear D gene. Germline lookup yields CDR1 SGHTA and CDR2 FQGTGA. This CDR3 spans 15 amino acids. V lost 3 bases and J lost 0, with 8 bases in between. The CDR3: CASSFAGATNEKLFF. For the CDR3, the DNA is TGTGCCAGCAGCTTCGCGGGTGCAACTAATGAAAAACTGTTTTTT.

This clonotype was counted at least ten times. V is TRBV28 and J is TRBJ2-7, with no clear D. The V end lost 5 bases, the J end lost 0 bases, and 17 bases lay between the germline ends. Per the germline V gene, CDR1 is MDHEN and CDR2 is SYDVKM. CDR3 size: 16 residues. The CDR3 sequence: CASSPTRGLSSYEQYF. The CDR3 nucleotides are TGTGCCAGCAGTCCTACCCGAGGCCTCAGCTCCTACGAGCAGTACTTC.

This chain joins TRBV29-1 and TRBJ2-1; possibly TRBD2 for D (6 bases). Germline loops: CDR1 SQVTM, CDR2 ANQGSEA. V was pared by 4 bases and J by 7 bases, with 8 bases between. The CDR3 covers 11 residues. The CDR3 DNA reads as TGCAGCGTTGCTGGACTAAATGAGCAGTTCTTC. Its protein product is CSVAGLNEQFF.